These T cell receptor beta chains were read from a single sample in a study of T-cell reconstitution after alpha-beta-depleted transplantation in children. TCRdb ran MiXCR on the PCR reads and lists one entry per CDR3 protein. The sample lists 300,000 to 400,000 distinct CDR3 sequences, around 15% occurring once. The sample here was PBMCs, mostly from graft donor cells, taken 360 days after TCRalphabeta/CD19-depleted stem cell transplant. The receptors here all came from a male patient between 2 and 10 years old who had a stem cell transplant for acute lymphoblastic leukemia, so the T cells may come from the graft donor. Each CDR3 is given with its conserved first and last residue. A D gene is named only where the DNA matches it firmly. Some rows mark clone size as missing; the rest say once, few, many or name a class of expanded clone.

size,D,V,J,CDR3,DNA
NA,NA,TRBV4-2,TRBJ2-7,CASSQDRYSDYEQYF,TGTGCCAGCAGCCAAGACCGGTATAGTGACTACGAGCAGTACTTC
few,NA,TRBV20-1,TRBJ2-1,CSAVGDHYWGNNEQFF,TGCAGTGCTGTGGGAGATCATTACTGGGGAAACAATGAGCAGTTCTTC
few,NA,TRBV12-3/TRBV12-4,TRBJ2-1,CACSWGGHYNEQFF,TGTGCCTGCTCATGGGGAGGACATTACAATGAGCAGTTCTTC
NA,NA,TRBV4-2,TRBJ2-4,CASSQVAAAKNIQYF,TGTGCCAGCAGCCAAGTTGCGGCAGCCAAAAACATTCAGTACTTC
NA,TRBD2,TRBV4-3,TRBJ2-3,CASSLHLAGGTDTQYF,TGCGCCAGCAGCCTACATCTAGCGGGGGGCACAGATACGCAGTATTTT
many,NA,TRBV6-5,TRBJ2-3,CASSYGTQRATDTQYF,TGTGCCAGCAGTTACGGTACTCAACGGGCCACAGATACGCAGTATTTT
NA,NA,TRBV4-3,TRBJ2-6,CASSQETGSSGANVLTF,TGCGCCAGCAGCCAAGAAACAGGGAGCTCTGGGGCCAACGTCCTGACTTTC
few,NA,TRBV28,TRBJ2-7,CASSSSVRFPYEQYF,TGTGCCAGCAGTTCATCAGTAAGGTTTCCCTACGAGCAGTACTTC
few,TRBD2,TRBV6-5,TRBJ2-7,CASSYTASGSSYEQYF,TGTGCCAGCAGTTACACCGCTAGCGGGAGCTCCTACGAGCAGTACTTC
NA,TRBD1,TRBV6-2/TRBV6-3,TRBJ1-3,CASSQRRGLAGNTIYF,TGTGCCAGCAGTCAACGAAGGGGGCTGGCTGGAAACACCATATATTTT